Described below is a single TCR beta chain sequence and its context. V was trimmed by 7 bases and J by 2 bases, leaving 14 bases between them. The CDR3 loop spans 15 amino acids. CDR1 is LNHDA, CDR2 SQIVND, per germline (reference sequence). The data are from a study of cytomegalovirus exposure and HLA in healthy donors. Both 60 Vbeta primers and 13 Jbeta primers went into the PCR. Method: immunoSEQ multiplex PCR; TCRdb's copy keeps in-frame clones and lacks some. Counted here are a few hundred thousand clones, nearly 95% occurring once; the ten biggest clones make up roughly 1.5%. The sample consisted of PBMCs. The V gene is TRBV19, the J gene TRBJ2-2; a weak D match, TRBD1 (6 bases). This receptor was identified in a girl under 10 years old in good health and CMV-seronegative. Here the CDR3 DNA reads TGTGCCAGTAAAGGGGGACACACAAACACCGGGGAGCTGTTTTTT. Protein sequence: CASKGGHTNTGELFF.